Sequencing of this T cell receptor beta chain was carried out in a study of T cell responses to AZD1222 COVID-19 vaccine. Whole-study results and caveats: Spike was spanned by vaccine-associated CD4 TCRs, with dominance at 160-218 and 743-854. Nearly half of spike-specific TCRs reportedly target unmutated variant regions.

As regards this clone: Its target is not known.

The assay was immunoSEQ multiplex PCR, and TCRdb's table has in-frame clones only and misses some. Of roughly 130,000 clones in the sample, approximately 85% were seen once. In germline, CDR1 is GTSNPN, CDR2 SVGIG (reference sequence). The V and J ends lost 2 bases and 4 bases respectively, with 5 bases between them. CDR3 length: 11 residues. The V call is TRBV30, the J call TRBJ1-2; no clear D gene. This receptor was taken from an adult in good health. Sequenced here: peripheral blood, sampled on day 0 of AZD1222 vaccination. The CDR3 is CAWSPSYGYTF. As DNA, the CDR3 is TGTGCCTGGAGTCCTAGCTATGGCTACACCTTC. The full variable domain, its missing parts supplied by reference TRBV30 and TRBJ1-2, is SQTIHQWPATLVQPVGSPLSLECTVEGTSNPNLYWYRQAAGRGLQLLFYSVGIGQISSEVPQNLSASRPQDRQFILSSKKLLLSDSGFYLCAWSPSYGYTFGSGTRLTVV.